A single TCR beta chain is shown here with its context. Antigen unknown. Within the sample, other DNA sequences also encode this same CDR3. Germline lookup yields CDR1 MNHEY and CDR2 SMNVEV (reference sequence). The ends lost 5 bases at V and 8 bases at J; junction bases unmatched: 8. The CDR3 is 14 residues long. These data belong to a study of cytomegalovirus exposure and HLA in healthy donors. It was with 60 Vbeta and 13 Jbeta primers that the PCR ran. Generated by immunoSEQ multiplex PCR, the TCRdb table keeps only in-frame clones and is missing some. The table includes about 150,000 clones, just under 85% detected once. Study-wide results and caveats: The presence/absence work took it that sequencing depth was about the same across donors.

This chain joins TRBV27 and TRBJ1-4; 7 bases agree with TRBD1. The sequence derives from a girl aged 5-17 years in good health and CMV-seropositive. Sequenced sample: PBMCs. This CDR3 reads CASSPRTGREKLFF. CDR3 nucleotide sequence: TGTGCCAGCAGTCCTCGGACAGGTCGCGAAAAACTGTTTTTT.